This paragraph covers one TCR beta chain sequence. Its target is not known. This sample was taken from a study of cytomegalovirus exposure and HLA in healthy donors. The overall study: In a previous analysis, 110 million or so unique TCR beta sequences were found from 170 million or so T cells.

The germline V gene has CDR1 WSHSY and CDR2 SAAADI. Trimming removed 0 bases at V and 5 bases at J, with 13 bases between. The CDR3 length is 15 residues. General study points: Reported performance of the classifier showed diagnosis of cytomegalovirus status with high specificity and sensitivity.

In the PCR, 60 Vbeta and 13 Jbeta primers were used. Only in-frame clones appear in the TCRdb table, and some are missing; sequencing was by immunoSEQ multiplex PCR. The data hold 250,000 or so clones, with 92% observed a single time. The sequence was collected from a girl aged 2 to 10 in good health and CMV-seronegative. J is TRBJ2-5 and V is TRBV10-2; D is undetermined. Specimen: PBMCs. The CDR3 loop reads CASSESMVAVETQYF. In nucleotides, the CDR3 is TGCGCCAGCAGTGAGTCGATGGTAGCTGTGGAGACCCAGTACTTC.